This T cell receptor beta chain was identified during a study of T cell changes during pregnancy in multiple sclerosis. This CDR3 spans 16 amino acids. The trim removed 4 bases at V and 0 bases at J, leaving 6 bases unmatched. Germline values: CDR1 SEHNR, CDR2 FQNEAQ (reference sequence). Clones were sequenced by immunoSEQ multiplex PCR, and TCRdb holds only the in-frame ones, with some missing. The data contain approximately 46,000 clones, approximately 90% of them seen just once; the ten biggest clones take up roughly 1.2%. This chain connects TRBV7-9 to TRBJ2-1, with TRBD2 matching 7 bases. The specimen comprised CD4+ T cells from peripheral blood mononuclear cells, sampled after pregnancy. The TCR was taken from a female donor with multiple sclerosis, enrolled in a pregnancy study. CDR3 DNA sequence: TGTGCCAGCAGCTCTGGGAGACTAGCCTCCTACAATGAGCAGTTCTTC. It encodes CASSSGRLASYNEQFF. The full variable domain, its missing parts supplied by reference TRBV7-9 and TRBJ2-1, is DTGVSQNPRHKITKRGQNVTFRCDPISEHNRLYWYRQTLGQGPEFLTYFQNEAQLEKSRLLSDRFSAERPKGSFSTLEIQRTEQGDSAMYLCASSSGRLASYNEQFFGPGTRLTVL.